One T cell receptor beta chain is described in this entry. The data were taken from a study of blood T cell repertoires in COVID-19. In the authors' methods: Amplification from reference gene primers served as the basis for estimated nucleated cell counts. Profiling relied on immunoSEQ multiplex PCR, and the TCRdb table lists in-frame clones only, not all of them. The V and J calls and the clone size are those of that table, but D and trimming were determined from the DNA. The data show roughly 200,000 clones, about 85% seen once. Seattle-derived patients entered the study during active infection and were followed longitudinally. There are 14 residues in the CDR3. CDR1 is LNHDA, CDR2 SQIVND, per germline (reference sequence). Trimming shortened V by 2 bases and J by 5 bases, and 10 bases separated the two germline ends.

This TCR derives from a woman in her forties or fifties with COVID-19, enrolled during active disease. The sample consisted of peripheral blood. The genes are TRBV19 and TRBJ1-5, with D perhaps TRBD1 (5 bases). As DNA, the CDR3 is TGTGCCAGTAGTATAAACAGGCAATATCAGCCCCAGCATTTT. Its protein product is CASSINRQYQPQHF.